This TCR beta chain was recorded in a study of post-analysis software for immune sequencing data (dated by TCRdb to about 2015). Concerning the study at large: Recorded disease courses included relapsing-remitting, secondary progressive and progressive-relapsing multiple sclerosis, with some patients lacking subtype annotation. Patient repertoires were compared against 11 previously published healthy control repertoires from donors aged about 6 to 26 years. A subset of samples was prepared in parallel using single-end sample barcoding, then pooled and co-amplified after Illumina adapter ligation. Overall results and qualifications from the work: Patients showed significantly higher frequencies than controls for a handful of TRBV segments, among them TRBV5-6, TRBV5-1 and TRBV20-1. Direct clustering with F measure revealed strong co-clustering of samples prepared in the same batch, which led to a batch-effect correction. The control group was slightly older than the multiple sclerosis patient group. Significantly lower normalized Chao1 diversity was found in multiple sclerosis patients than in controls, suggesting substantial peripheral T-cell clonal expansion.

To demonstrate the VDJtools post-analysis software, TCR beta repertoires were profiled from the peripheral blood of about 13 young patients with multiple sclerosis. The multiple sclerosis patients were children and adolescents ranging in age from about 6 to 16 years. The V and J ends are trimmed by 2 bases and 2 bases, leaving 9 bases between them. From its cysteine to its phenylalanine, the CDR3 spans 14 amino acids. CDR3 DNA is the only sequence kept; it has 42 bases, read in frame from the first base. CDR1 and CDR2 (MNHNS, SASEGT) derive from the germline V gene. Library construction relied on PCR. Sequenced using an Illumina HiSeq 2500. To reduce PCR and sequencing biases, unique molecular identifiers were incorporated into the TCR beta cDNA libraries. About 500,000 cDNA molecules were obtained for every 1 to 10 million input T cells, so each molecule roughly corresponded to one T cell. The patient libraries were prepared and sequenced with the same protocol used for the earlier healthy control dataset. Within a given batch, samples were prepared together, multiplexed and sequenced on the same HiSeq lane. In the original analysis: MIGEC was used to process the raw barcoded reads, and molecular identifier groups with only a single read were discarded before consensus assembly and CDR3 extraction. VDJtools was used for post-analysis of the clonotype tables, and diversity was normalized by down-sampling every dataset to the size of the smallest sample. To correct batch-related cross-sample contamination, repertoire overlap clustering matched CDR3 amino acid sequences but not nucleotide sequences. The public reads were reanalyzed by TCRdb: fastp trimming at Q25, MiXCR alignment, in-frame beta chains only. All rows with the same CDR3 protein become a single entry with the most common DNA and genes. TCRdb's processing, not the study's, gives the V and J calls here. Counted in this sample were 450,000 to 700,000 distinct CDR3 sequences; 44% of them appeared once. Jointly, the top ten make up roughly 1.8% of the sample.

Turning to this clonotype: Its recognized antigen is unknown. The sample holds no much larger clone one base away, and base qualities are not on file.

The sequence derives from a girl between 10 and 17 years old with multiple sclerosis. The V gene is TRBV6-1 and the J gene is TRBJ1-2, with a weak D call of TRBD1 (6 bases match). The sequenced sample consisted of blood. The DNA reads TGTGCCAGCAGTGAATTAACAGGGAACTATGGCTACACCTTC. It specifies CASSELTGNYGYTF.